The next 17 T cell receptor beta chains were all read from a single sample in a study of response to subunit inactivated influenza vaccine. Using its own MiXCR run on the RT-PCR reads, TCRdb lists one record per CDR3 protein. The sample has 500,000 to 650,000 distinct CDR3 sequences, about 8% seen once. The input for sequencing was PBMCs from blood, taken less than 25 months after vaccination. These receptors all come from a man aged 45-69 years who received an inactivated influenza vaccine.

This clonotype was seen more than once but under ten times. V and J are TRBV7-2 and TRBJ1-2; 7 bases map to TRBD1. The CDR3 extends over 12 amino acids. The junction had 4 bases not matched to a gene; V was cut back by 4 bases and J by 8 bases. Germline CDR1 reads SGHTA; CDR2 reads FQGNSA. CDR3 region: CASSYDRVGYTF. The CDR3, as DNA: TGTGCCAGCAGCTACGACAGGGTCGGCTACACCTTC.

The J gene is TRBJ2-1, the V gene TRBV5-1; tentative D call: TRBD2 (5 bases). The CDR3 has 14 residues. V gave up 5 bases and J gave up 4 bases, with 13 bases separating them. Germline CDR1 and CDR2: SGHRS and YFSETQ. This CDR3 is CASRVVPGYNEQFF. As DNA, the CDR3 is TGCGCCAGCAGGGTGGTTCCGGGGTACAATGAGCAGTTCTTC.

V gene TRBV5-5 combines with J gene TRBJ2-1; TRBD1 matches at 9 bases. After removal of 4 bases from V and 3 bases from J, the junction contained 8 bases not matched to a gene. This CDR3 has 16 amino acids. Germline CDR1 reads SGHKS; CDR2 reads YYEKEE (reference sequence). The CDR3 DNA reads as TGTGCCAGCAGCAGAAGGGGGACAGGGATCTACAATGAGCAGTTCTTC. Its protein is CASSRRGTGIYNEQFF.

This clonotype showed up many times. The CDR3 DNA reads as TGTGCCAGCAGCCAAGTGGGGACTAGCGTCTACGAGCAGTACTTC. The encoded protein is CASSQVGTSVYEQYF. V and J are TRBV14 and TRBJ2-7; 10 bases are shared with TRBD2. V was pared by 1 base and J by 3 bases, with 3 bases of the junction left unmatched. The CDR3 runs to 15 residues. Germline-derived CDR1 and CDR2 are SGHDN and FVKESK.

Many counts were recorded for this clonotype. The chain is built from TRBV30 and TRBJ2-1; weak D call: TRBD2 (5 bases). Trimming cost V 5 bases and J 4 bases, with 6 bases left between them. Germline V CDR1 and CDR2: GTSNPN, SVGIG (reference sequence). The CDR3 consists of 11 residues. Here the CDR3 reads CAWGEYNEQFF. The CDR3 bases are TGTGCCTGGGGGGAGTACAATGAGCAGTTCTTC.

This clonotype has ten or more counts. The chain combines TRBV4-3 with TRBJ2-7, with 10 nucleotides matching TRBD1. J lost 4 bases, V lost 0 bases, and 6 bases had no gene match. The CDR3 is 16 amino acids. The germline V gene has CDR1 LGHNA and CDR2 YSLEER. CDR3 DNA: TGCGCCAGCAGCCAAGAGGGGACAGGGGCGTATTACGAGCAGTACTTC. Its translation is CASSQEGTGAYYEQYF.

The chain combines TRBV9 with TRBJ2-7; a possible D gene is TRBD1 (5 bases). V lost 0 bases, J lost 9 bases, and 13 bases lay in between. The CDR3 consists of 13 residues. Per the germline V gene, CDR1 is SGDLS and CDR2 is YYNGEE. The CDR3, as DNA: TGTGCCAGCAGCGTAGAACCAGGGAATAGGCAGTACTTC. Translation gives CASSVEPGNRQYF.

The chain is built from TRBV12-3 or TRBV12-4 and TRBJ2-7; the match to TRBD2 covers 9 bases. CDR3 length: 17 amino acids. J gave up 0 bases and V 0 bases, and 6 bases lay outside the gene matches. The CDR3 loop reads CASSLAQGSGSSYEQYF. CDR3 in DNA: TGTGCCAGCAGTTTAGCCCAGGGTAGCGGGAGCTCCTACGAGCAGTACTTC.

Only a few counts were recorded for this clonotype. CDR3 in DNA: TGTGCCAGCACCCTGGGTGACATTCAGTACTTC. Translated: CASTLGDIQYF. The chain has TRBV12-3 or TRBV12-4 and TRBJ2-4, with unresolved D. The CDR3 extends over 11 amino acids. The V gene lost 7 bases and the J gene lost 8 bases, with 9 bases spanning the gap.

This clonotype has at least ten counts. V usage is TRBV20-1 and J usage is TRBJ2-1; 10 nucleotides line up with TRBD2. With V trimmed by 5 bases and J by 7 bases, 14 bases remained unmatched. The germline gives CDR1 DFQATT, CDR2 SNEGSKA (reference sequence). This CDR3 is 16 amino acids long. For the CDR3, the DNA is TGCAGTGCTCCCTCACGTAGCGGGAGGTTCGGGAATGAGCAGTTCTTC. Protein product: CSAPSRSGRFGNEQFF.

This clonotype was detected ten times or more. V gene TRBV12-3 or TRBV12-4 combines with J gene TRBJ1-1, with D hard to call. This CDR3 region has 14 residues. Trimming stripped 6 bases from V and 0 bases from J, with 11 bases between. The CDR3 here is CASSPGGVNTEAFF. Written as DNA, the CDR3 is TGTGCCAGCAGCCCGGGCGGAGTGAACACTGAAGCTTTCTTT.

This rearrangement joins TRBV20-1 to TRBJ2-7; a weak D match, TRBD1 (5 bases). Looked up from germline, CDR1 is DFQATT and CDR2 is SNEGSKA (reference sequence). The CDR3 extends over 15 amino acids. V lost 0 bases and J 0 bases, leaving 12 bases between the germline ends. CDR3 region: CSARDADTISYEQYF. The DNA of the CDR3 is TGCAGTGCTAGAGATGCGGACACCATCTCCTACGAGCAGTACTTC.

This chain links TRBV10-3 with TRBJ2-7, with TRBD2 identical over 7 bases. Germline-derived CDR1 and CDR2 are ENHRY and SYGVKD. This CDR3 has 15 amino acids. V shed 2 bases and J 0 bases; nucleotides not matched to a gene: 4. The CDR3: CAISEGLAASYEQYF. The CDR3 DNA follows: TGTGCCATCAGTGAGGGTCTAGCGGCCTCCTACGAGCAGTACTTC.

The V and J genes are TRBV28 and TRBJ1-5; unclear D gene. Trimming removed 1 base at V and 0 bases at J, with 13 bases between. The CDR3 length is 17 residues. Germline-derived CDR1 and CDR2 are MDHEN and SYDVKM. CDR3 in amino acids: CASSLFRGGGSNQPQHF. The DNA for the CDR3 is TGTGCCAGCAGTTTATTTCGGGGAGGCGGTAGCAATCAGCCCCAGCATTTT.

The chain couples TRBV11-1 to TRBJ2-4; D gene unclear. The V end was cut by 3 bases, the J end by 0 bases, with 18 bases between. Germline V gene lookup returns CDR1 SGHAT and CDR2 FQDESV (reference sequence). The CDR3 contains 18 residues. DNA of the CDR3: TGTGCCAGCAGCTTCTACCCCACCCCGGAACTAGCCAAAAACATTCAGTACTTC. Encoded protein: CASSFYPTPELAKNIQYF.

At least ten counts were recorded for this clonotype. The gene calls are TRBV20-1 and TRBJ2-7; D may be TRBD2 (5 bases). Trimming pared 6 bases from V and 5 bases from J, leaving 20 bases between. Germline V CDR1 and CDR2: DFQATT, SNEGSKA (reference sequence). The length of the CDR3 is 14 residues. The CDR3 is CSALRTRPGNEQYF. The DNA of the CDR3 is TGCAGTGCCCTTCGGACTCGCCCAGGTAACGAGCAGTACTTC.

This clonotype was seen a handful of times. The CDR3 DNA sequence: TGTGCCAGCAGCTTACTAGCGCCCACCTACAATGAGCAGTTCTTC. Translating gives CASSLLAPTYNEQFF. The V gene is TRBV7-9, the J gene TRBJ2-1, with D possibly TRBD2 on 6 matching bases. The CDR3 spans 15 residues. Trimming cost V 2 bases and J 2 bases, with 10 bases left between them. The germline CDR1 and CDR2 sequences are SEHNR and FQNEAQ (reference sequence).